These T cell receptor beta chains were read from a single sample in a study of blood T cell repertoires in COVID-19. Sequenced by immunoSEQ multiplex PCR; TCRdb stores in-frame clones only, minus some. Of around 440,000 clones in the sample, 88% were seen once. The sequenced material came from peripheral blood. These receptors were obtained from a woman in her forties or fifties with COVID-19, enrolled during active disease. Both conserved end residues are part of each CDR3. The order of the fields is CDR3 length, V gene, clone size, J gene, D gene, CDR3 DNA, CDR3 protein. The D gene is left open where the match is weak. The size field is filled for only some rows; it gives once, few, many or a size class.

16	TRBV5-6	.	TRBJ2-2	.	TGTGCCAGCAGCTTGGATGGGGGCGCAGGCACCGGGGAGCTGTTTTTT	CASSLDGGAGTGELFF
14	TRBV18	.	TRBJ1-1	.	TGTGCCAGCTCACCCACAGGGTATGCGACTGAAGCTTTCTTT	CASSPTGYATEAFF
12	TRBV6-1	.	TRBJ1-1	TRBD1	TGTGCCAGCAGTGAAGACAGGGGTGAAGCTTTCTTT	CASSEDRGEAFF
13	TRBV3-1/TRBV3-2	.	TRBJ2-3	.	TGTGCCAGCAGCCAAGCCCCCCTGGATACGCAGTATTTT	CASSQAPLDTQYF
14	TRBV5-4	.	TRBJ1-2	TRBD1	TGTGCCAGCAGCTTCGGACAGGGGGCATATGGCTACACCTTC	CASSFGQGAYGYTF
15	TRBV9	.	TRBJ2-7	TRBD2	TGTGCCAGCAGCGTAAGCCGGGGGGGCTCCGGCGAGCAGTACTTC	CASSVSRGGSGEQYF
13	TRBV19	.	TRBJ2-5	.	TGTGCCAGTAGTCCGCGGACTATTGAGACCCAGTACTTC	CASSPRTIETQYF
17	TRBV18	.	TRBJ2-7	TRBD2	TGTGCCAGCTCACCCCCCGGACTAGCGGGGGGACAGGACGAGCAGTACTTC	CASSPPGLAGGQDEQYF
13	TRBV12-3/TRBV12-4	.	TRBJ2-4	.	TGTGCCAGCAGCGGGGGAGCCAAAAACATTCAGTACTTC	CASSGGAKNIQYF
12	TRBV28	.	TRBJ1-2	.	TGTGCCAGCAGTTCACATACCTATGGCTACACCTTC	CASSSHTYGYTF
13	TRBV5-6	.	TRBJ1-4	.	TGTGCCAGCAGCTTGGACCAGGGAGGAAAACTGTTTTTT	CASSLDQGGKLFF
15	TRBV27	.	TRBJ1-6	.	TGTGCCAGCAGTGGGTCAGGGATTAAGGATTCACCCCTCCACTTT	CASSGSGIKDSPLHF
15	TRBV24-1	.	TRBJ2-7	TRBD1	TGTGCCACCAGTGATGACGGGACAGGCTCCTACGAGCAGTACTTC	CATSDDGTGSYEQYF
15	TRBV2	.	TRBJ2-7	TRBD2	TGTGCCAGCAGTTTTCTAGCGGGGGGCGGGTACGAGCAGTACTTC	CASSFLAGGGYEQYF
20	TRBV9	.	TRBJ1-3	.	TGTGCCAGCAGCCTCAACGAACTTAGACAGACCATTACCTTCGGAAACACCATATATTTT	CASSLNELRQTITFGNTIYF
16	TRBV20-1	.	TRBJ2-7	TRBD2	TGCAGTGCTAGTAGACTAGCGGGGGTCAAACCCTACGAGCAGTACTTC	CSASRLAGVKPYEQYF
16	TRBV9	.	TRBJ2-1	TRBD2	TGTGCCAGCAGCCCCCGACTAGCGGGCGTATACAATGAGCAGTTCTTC	CASSPRLAGVYNEQFF
13	TRBV30	once	TRBJ2-1	TRBD1	TGTGCCTGGACCCCGGGACAGGGTGGTGAGCAGTTCTTC	CAWTPGQGGEQFF
17	TRBV23-1	.	TRBJ1-2	.	TGCGCCAGCAGTCAATGGGGGGGGCGTGGATCTTTCTATGGCTACACCTTC	CASSQWGGRGSFYGYTF
16	TRBV3-1/TRBV3-2	.	TRBJ2-3	.	TGTGCCAGCAGCCAAGATGTACAGGGAGACACAGATACGCAGTATTTT	CASSQDVQGDTDTQYF
13	TRBV30	.	TRBJ2-1	TRBD2	TGTGCCGCGGGGGTATCGGAATACAATGAGCAGTTCTTC	CAAGVSEYNEQFF
14	TRBV3-1/TRBV3-2	.	TRBJ2-2	.	TGTGCCAGCAGCTTAGGGGGAAGGACCGGGGAGCTGTTTTTT	CASSLGGRTGELFF
16	TRBV10-3	.	TRBJ2-6	TRBD1	TGTGCCATCAGTGAACAGGGGAGCTCTGGGGCCAACGTCCTGACTTTC	CAISEQGSSGANVLTF
19	TRBV7-8	.	TRBJ2-3	.	TGTGCCAGCAGGCGGGGGTGGTTAGGGGGTCCTCGAGGGACAGATACGCAGTATTTT	CASRRGWLGGPRGTDTQYF
15	TRBV5-1	.	TRBJ2-3	.	TGCGCCAGCAGCTTGGAACCTGGGGGGACAGATACGCAGTATTTT	CASSLEPGGTDTQYF
12	TRBV20-1	.	TRBJ1-2	.	TGCAGTGCTAGTCGCAGGGAGGGTGGCTACACCTTC	CSASRREGGYTF
14	TRBV21-1	.	TRBJ1-4	.	TGTGCCAGCAGCAAAGATGGGGCTTATGAAAAACTGTTTTTT	CASSKDGAYEKLFF
14	TRBV7-2	.	TRBJ1-2	.	TGTGCCAGCAGCTTTAAGGGGCGCTTGGATGGCTACACCTTC	CASSFKGRLDGYTF
16	TRBV5-4	.	TRBJ2-3	TRBD1	TGTGCCAGCAGCTTGGCCACAGGGGAAAGGCCAGATACGCAGTATTTT	CASSLATGERPDTQYF
13	TRBV10-2	.	TRBJ2-7	.	TGCGCCAGCAGGGCCTCTGACTCCTACGAGCAGTACTTC	CASRASDSYEQYF
15	TRBV6-5	.	TRBJ1-2	TRBD1	TGTGCCAGCAGTCGACAGGGGGAAGGGGGCTATGGCTACACCTTC	CASSRQGEGGYGYTF
16	TRBV10-3	.	TRBJ2-2	.	TGTGCCATCAGTGAGTCGCAATCTACTTCAACCGGGGAGCTGTTTTTT	CAISESQSTSTGELFF
16	TRBV9	.	TRBJ1-1	.	TGTGCCAGCAGCCCCTCCGGGCGGGGGAGGAACACTGAAGCTTTCTTT	CASSPSGRGRNTEAFF
12	TRBV28	.	TRBJ1-2	.	TGTGCCGCCCAGGAAGCTAACTATGGCTACACCTTC	CAAQEANYGYTF
14	TRBV5-1	.	TRBJ2-1	.	TGCGCCAGCAGCCCTAGCCCCGGAGGGGATGAGCAGTTCTTC	CASSPSPGGDEQFF
19	TRBV13	.	TRBJ1-2	TRBD1	TGTGCCAGCAGCTTAGGCACCCCAGGCTCAGGGGGGCAGGCCTATGGCTACACCTTC	CASSLGTPGSGGQAYGYTF
19	TRBV18	.	TRBJ2-3	TRBD1	TGTGCCAGCTCACCACCTAACCGGGACAGGGGGGCAGGCACAGATACGCAGTATTTT	CASSPPNRDRGAGTDTQYF
14	TRBV5-6	.	TRBJ1-2	TRBD1	TGTGCCAGCAGCTCCGGAGGGGGCGCAGGTGGCTACACCTTC	CASSSGGGAGGYTF
13	TRBV4-1	.	TRBJ1-2	.	TGCGCCAGCAGCCAAGATGGAGGCTATGGCTACACCTTC	CASSQDGGYGYTF
13	TRBV14	.	TRBJ2-7	.	TGTGCCAGCAGCATTGGACTATCCTACGAGCAGTACTTC	CASSIGLSYEQYF
14	TRBV28	.	TRBJ1-3	TRBD1	TGTGCCAGCAGCACAGGGGGCTCTGGAAACACCATATATTTT	CASSTGGSGNTIYF
14	TRBV6-5	.	TRBJ1-2	TRBD1	TGTGCCAGCAAAGGGACAGGGTGGAACTATGGCTACACCTTC	CASKGTGWNYGYTF
14	TRBV7-9	.	TRBJ1-1	.	TGTGCCAGCAGCGCGTTGACAGGGAACACTGAAGCTTTCTTT	CASSALTGNTEAFF
13	TRBV6-5	.	TRBJ2-3	TRBD2	TGTGCCAGCCGGAGCGGGGGCGGGGATACGCAGTATTTT	CASRSGGGDTQYF
13	TRBV9	.	TRBJ1-2	.	TGTGCCAGCAGTACGACAGTAAGCTATGGCTACACCTTC	CASSTTVSYGYTF
13	TRBV30	once	TRBJ1-5	.	TGTGCCTGTTCTGCGGGGAACAATCAGCCCCAGCATTTT	CACSAGNNQPQHF
14	TRBV9	.	TRBJ2-1	.	TGTGCCAGCAGCTCACCCGACTCGTACAATGAGCAGTTCTTC	CASSSPDSYNEQFF
15	TRBV6-5	once	TRBJ1-5	TRBD1	TGTGCCAGCAGTTCGACAGGGTCAGGGGATCAGCCCCAGCATTTT	CASSSTGSGDQPQHF
11	TRBV30	.	TRBJ1-5	.	TGTGCCTCCTGGGGAGGTCAGCCCCAGCATTTT	CASWGGQPQHF
16	TRBV27	.	TRBJ2-7	TRBD2	TGTGCCAGCCGATCTTTCGACAGTCCGGGACTACGGGAGCAGTACTTC	CASRSFDSPGLREQYF
14	TRBV11-2	.	TRBJ2-7	.	TGTGCCAGCAGCCCACTGCGAGCGCCCTACGAGCAGTACTTC	CASSPLRAPYEQYF
14	TRBV28	once	TRBJ1-6	.	TGTGCCAGCAGTTTAGGGCAGGGGAATTCACCCCTCCACTTT	CASSLGQGNSPLHF
15	TRBV15	.	TRBJ2-7	TRBD2	TGTGCCACCAGCCCGGGGGGACTAGCCTCCTACGAGCAGTACTTC	CATSPGGLASYEQYF
15	TRBV27	.	TRBJ1-2	.	TGTGCCAGCAGTTTCGCGGGCCAGGGGAACTATGGCTACACCTTC	CASSFAGQGNYGYTF
16	TRBV4-1	.	TRBJ2-1	TRBD1	TGCGCCAGCAGCCGGGCCGGGACAGCTTCCTACAATGAGCAGTTCTTC	CASSRAGTASYNEQFF